The 18 T cell receptor beta chains given below trace back to one sample, sequenced in a study of T cell responses to AZD1222 COVID-19 vaccine. Assay used: immunoSEQ multiplex PCR; TCRdb lists only in-frame clones, some missing. The table has 100,000 to 150,000 clones, approximately 91% seen once; the top ten hold 1.5% to 2%. The input for sequencing was peripheral blood, taken on day 0 of AZD1222 vaccination. These receptors were collected from an adult in good health.

This chain links TRBV5-4 with TRBJ1-1; no definite D call. Germline V CDR1 and CDR2: SGHNT, YYREEE (reference sequence). V was trimmed by 7 bases and J by 0 bases, leaving 16 bases between them. This CDR3 contains 15 residues. The CDR3 DNA reads as TGTGCCAGCGGGCTTAAGGAACACTTGAACACTGAAGCTTTCTTT. Translation gives CASGLKEHLNTEAFF.

The V gene is TRBV13, the J gene TRBJ1-1; D ambiguous. Germline loops: CDR1 PRHDT, CDR2 FYEKMQ (reference sequence). V was shortened by 6 bases and J by 0 bases, with 5 bases between the two germline ends. This CDR3 spans 12 amino acids. DNA for the CDR3: TGTGCCAGCAGTCGCATGAACACTGAAGCTTTCTTT. Its protein product is CASSRMNTEAFF.

The V call is TRBV18, the J call TRBJ2-1; possibly TRBD2 for D (5 bases). CDR3 length equals 13 residues. Germline V gene lookup returns CDR1 KGHSH and CDR2 LQKENI. V was shortened by 0 bases and J by 6 bases, with 6 bases between the two germline ends. CDR3 coding DNA: TGTGCCAGCTCACCACCTGCGGGCAATGAGCAGTTCTTC. It is translated as CASSPPAGNEQFF. Full variable domain (outside the CDR3, taken from reference TRBV18 and TRBJ2-1): NAGVMQNPRHLVRRRGQEARLRCSPMKGHSHVYWYRQLPEEGLKFMVYLQKENIIDESGMPKERFSAEFPKEGPSILRIQQVVRGDSAAYFCASSPPAGNEQFFGPGTRLTVL.

This chain links TRBV5-6 with TRBJ2-5; TRBD2 matches at 9 bases. Losses at the gene ends were 4 bases for V and 4 bases for J; bases not matched to a gene: 14. Germline V gene data show CDR1 as SGHDT and CDR2 as YYEEEE. CDR3 size: 17 residues. The DNA for the CDR3 is TGTGCCAGCAGCACAACCCCGGGGCTAGCGGGGCGAGAGACCCAGTACTTC. It codes for CASSTTPGLAGRETQYF.

The rearrangement links TRBV3-1 (or the pseudogene TRBV3-2) to TRBJ1-6, with 7 bases identical to TRBD1. Germline CDR1 LGHDT, CDR2 YNNKEL (reference sequence). The CDR3 is 15 residues long. V shed 3 bases, J shed 6 bases, and the junction held 5 bases outside the gene matches. This CDR3 reads CASSQRTGSNSPLHF. CDR3 nucleotides: TGTGCCAGCAGCCAGAGGACAGGTAGTAATTCACCCCTCCACTTT.

The chain employs TRBV11-1 and TRBJ1-3; D might be TRBD1 (5 bases). Germline CDR1 and CDR2: SGHAT and FQDESV (reference sequence). V was trimmed by 5 bases and J by 6 bases, leaving 20 bases between them. This CDR3 contains 16 residues. The CDR3 DNA follows: TGTGCCAGCAGCCCGCTTAATATCCGGGACCAAAACACCATATATTTT. Translation gives CASSPLNIRDQNTIYF.

This clone was seen only once. The sample carries other DNA sequences with the same CDR3. The chain links TRBV13 to TRBJ1-3; no clear D. The CDR3 contains 12 residues. Germline V gives CDR1 PRHDT, CDR2 FYEKMQ (reference sequence). V shed 5 bases and J shed 7 bases, with 9 bases lying between them. The CDR3 sequence: CASSLAGNTIYF. As DNA, the CDR3 is TGTGCCAGCAGCCTAGCCGGGAACACCATATATTTT.

V and J are TRBV7-3 and TRBJ2-3; maybe TRBD1 (7 bases). Germline CDR1 is SGHTA and CDR2 is FQGTGA. With 5 bases removed from V and 3 bases from J, the gap between germline ends came to 24 bases. This CDR3 has 18 residues. The CDR3 loop reads CASSHGGGSNIGTDTQYF. The DNA for the CDR3 is TGTGCCAGCAGCCACGGAGGGGGCTCGAATATCGGGACAGATACGCAGTATTTT.

This rearrangement joins TRBV19 to TRBJ1-5, with 9 positions matching TRBD1. J lost 2 bases, V lost 1 base, and 9 bases had no gene match. CDR1 is LNHDA and CDR2 is SQIVND in the germline V gene (reference sequence). The CDR3 extends over 18 amino acids. CDR3 sequence: CASSIVAGQGGGNQPQHF. The CDR3 nucleotides read TGTGCCAGTAGTATAGTGGCGGGACAGGGTGGGGGCAATCAGCCCCAGCATTTT.

This chain connects TRBV2 to TRBJ2-7, with D possibly TRBD1 on 5 matching bases. From germline, CDR1 is SNHLY and CDR2 FYNNEI. V gave up 4 bases and J gave up 1 base, with 8 bases separating them. The length of the CDR3 is 13 residues. The CDR3 region is CASSGQISYEQYF. DNA of the CDR3: TGTGCCAGCAGTGGACAGATTTCCTACGAGCAGTACTTC.

Turning to this clone: At one end, the junction sequence differs from germline, possibly due to a read error. The chain couples TRBV19 to TRBJ2-7; 15 bases are a match to TRBD2. The CDR3 loop spans 18 amino acids. Per germline, CDR1 LNHDA and CDR2 SQIVND (reference sequence). CDR3 region: CASSLRTSGRAKSSEQYF. CDR3 nucleotide sequence: TGTGCCAGTAGTCTCCGGACTAGCGGGAGGGCCAAATCCTCCGAGCAGTACTTC. The full variable domain, with the rest looked up from reference TRBV19 and TRBJ2-7, is DGGITQSPKYLFRKEGQNVTLSCEQNLNHDAMYWYRQDPGQGLRLIYYSQIVNDFQKGDIAEGYSVSREKKESFPLTVTSAQKNPTAFYLCASSLRTSGRAKSSEQYFGPGTRLTVT.

The chain recombines TRBV3-1 (or the pseudogene TRBV3-2) with TRBJ1-2; unclear D gene. The CDR3 contains 12 residues. Germline V CDR1 and CDR2: LGHDT, YNNKEL (reference sequence). The V and J ends lost 3 bases and 3 bases respectively, with 5 bases between them. This CDR3 reads CASSQGDYGYTF. The CDR3 DNA is TGTGCCAGCAGCCAGGGCGACTATGGCTACACCTTC.

This chain joins TRBV7-6 and TRBJ1-2; 9 nucleotides match TRBD1. Germline values: CDR1 SGHVS, CDR2 FNYEAQ. This CDR3 contains 15 residues. The junction had 7 bases not matched to a gene; V was cut back by 5 bases and J by 3 bases. The CDR3 coding sequence is TGTGCCAGCAGCACGGGACAGGGAAGATACTATGGCTACACCTTC. It specifies CASSTGQGRYYGYTF.

This chain connects TRBV6-5 to TRBJ2-5; possibly TRBD1 or TRBD2 for D (5 bases each). The V gene lost 8 bases and the J gene lost 7 bases, with 17 bases spanning the gap. CDR1 is MNHEY and CDR2 is SVGAGI in the germline V gene. The CDR3 consists of 13 residues. CDR3 bases: TGTGCCAGCCCAAGGGACCGCCGGGGGACCCAGTACTTC. Its protein is CASPRDRRGTQYF.

The chain recombines TRBV6-7 with TRBJ2-2; D possibly matches TRBD1 or TRBD2 (7 bases each). TRBV6-7 is an ORF, and what it does is uncertain. V was pared by 2 bases and J by 2 bases, with 18 bases between. This CDR3 comprises 18 residues. The CDR3: CASSYPRGRGLNTGELFF. In DNA, the CDR3 is TGTGCCAGCAGTTACCCAAGAGGGAGGGGGCTCAACACCGGGGAGCTGTTTTTT.

The chain joins TRBV3-1 (or the pseudogene TRBV3-2) to TRBJ1-2; D not certain. This CDR3 region has 17 residues. Trimming cost V 1 base and J 7 bases, with 22 bases left between them. The germline CDR1 and CDR2 sequences are LGHDT and YNNKEL (reference sequence). For the CDR3, the DNA is TGTGCCAGCAGCCAAGCAATTGGCGGGGTAGCCTCTCGTGGCTACACCTTC. Its translation: CASSQAIGGVASRGYTF.

The chain joins TRBV7-9 to TRBJ1-1; D remains unclear. Germline V lookup: CDR1 SEHNR, CDR2 FQNEAQ (reference sequence). CDR3 size: 13 residues. V lost 6 bases to trimming and J lost 6 bases, with 14 bases between them. DNA for the CDR3: TGTGCCAGCAGAACGGACCTTGAGGCTGAAGCTTTCTTT. This sequence encodes CASRTDLEAEAFF.

The chain combines TRBV7-9 with TRBJ1-4; no clear D gene. The germline V gene encodes CDR1 SEHNR and CDR2 FQNEAQ (reference sequence). Trimming took off 3 bases at V and 6 bases at J, with 11 bases between the two ends. This CDR3 spans 14 amino acids. CDR3 sequence: CASSFGFGDEKLFF. The CDR3 DNA reads TGTGCCAGCAGCTTTGGGTTTGGTGATGAAAAACTGTTTTTT.